What follows describes a single TCR beta chain. The data were taken from a study of blood T cell repertoires in COVID-19. Clones were read by immunoSEQ multiplex PCR, and TCRdb kept only the in-frame ones, dropping some. Of around 300,000 clones in the sample, around 90% were seen once. Grouping used clinical history reported by participants in a survey and questionnaire. With 5 bases removed from V and 0 bases from J, the gap between germline ends came to 16 bases. Per germline, CDR1 LGHNA and CDR2 YNFKEQ. There are 16 residues in the CDR3. The sequence came from a woman in her 30s who had recovered from COVID-19. The V and J genes are TRBV4-2 and TRBJ1-2; D not certain. Sequencing used PBMCs or T cells enriched from blood (not recorded which). CDR3 sequence: CASSKKESVTNYGYTF. CDR3 sequence (DNA): TGTGCCAGCAGCAAGAAGGAGTCAGTAACTAACTATGGCTACACCTTC.